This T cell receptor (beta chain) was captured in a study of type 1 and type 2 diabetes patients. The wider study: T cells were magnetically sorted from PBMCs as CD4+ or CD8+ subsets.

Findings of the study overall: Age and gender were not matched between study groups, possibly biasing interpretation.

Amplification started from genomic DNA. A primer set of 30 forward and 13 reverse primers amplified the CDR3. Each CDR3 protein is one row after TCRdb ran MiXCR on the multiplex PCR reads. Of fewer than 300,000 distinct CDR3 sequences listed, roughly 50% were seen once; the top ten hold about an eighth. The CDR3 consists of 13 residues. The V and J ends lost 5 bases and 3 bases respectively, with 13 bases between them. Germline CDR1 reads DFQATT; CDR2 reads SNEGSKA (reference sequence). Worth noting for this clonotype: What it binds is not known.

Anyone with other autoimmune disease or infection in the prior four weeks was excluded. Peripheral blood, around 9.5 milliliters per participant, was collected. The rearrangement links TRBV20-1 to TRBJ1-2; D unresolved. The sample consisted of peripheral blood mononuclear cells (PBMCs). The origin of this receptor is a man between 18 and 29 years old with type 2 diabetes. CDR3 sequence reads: CSAGNSNDYGYTF. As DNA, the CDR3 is TGCAGTGCTGGAAATTCCAACGACTATGGCTACACCTTC.